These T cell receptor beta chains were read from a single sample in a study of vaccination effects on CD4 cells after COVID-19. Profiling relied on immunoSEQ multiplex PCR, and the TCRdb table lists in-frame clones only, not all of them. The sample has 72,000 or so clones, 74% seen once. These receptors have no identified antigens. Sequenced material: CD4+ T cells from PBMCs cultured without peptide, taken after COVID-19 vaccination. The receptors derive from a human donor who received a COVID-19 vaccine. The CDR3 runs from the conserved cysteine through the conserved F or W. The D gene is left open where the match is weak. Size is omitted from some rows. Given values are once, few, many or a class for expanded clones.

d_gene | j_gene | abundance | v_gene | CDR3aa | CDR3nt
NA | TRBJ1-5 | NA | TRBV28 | CATAPLTFNQPQHF | TGTGCCACCGCCCCGTTGACTTTCAATCAGCCCCAGCATTTT
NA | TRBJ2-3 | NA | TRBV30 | CAWSIVRAVYDPRAQGTQYF | TGTGCCTGGAGTATAGTTAGGGCAGTTTACGACCCCAGAGCACAGGGTACGCAGTATTTT
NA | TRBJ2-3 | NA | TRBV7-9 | CASGPGTDTQYF | TGTGCCAGCGGTCCCGGCACAGATACGCAGTATTTT
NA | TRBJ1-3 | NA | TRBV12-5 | CASGYSGFYGNTIYF | TGTGCTAGTGGGTATTCAGGGTTTTACGGAAACACCATATATTTT
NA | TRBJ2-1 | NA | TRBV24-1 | CATSDPVPGEQFF | TGTGCCACCAGTGACCCGGTCCCTGGTGAGCAGTTCTTC
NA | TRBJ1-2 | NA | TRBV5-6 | CASSLDPGGYTF | TGTGCCAGCAGCTTGGACCCAGGGGGCTACACCTTC
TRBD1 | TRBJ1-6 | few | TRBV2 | CASSDRASPLHF | TGTGCCAGCAGCGACAGGGCTTCACCCCTCCACTTT
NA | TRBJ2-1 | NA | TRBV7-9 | CASSLRTDNEQFF | TGTGCCAGCAGCCTACGGACAGACAATGAGCAGTTCTTC
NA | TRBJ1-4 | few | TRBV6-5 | CASSYGGGNNEKLFF | TGTGCCAGCAGTTACGGCGGGGGCAATAATGAAAAACTGTTTTTT
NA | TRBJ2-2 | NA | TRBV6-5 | CASSRPGGRSGELFF | TGTGCCAGCAGTCGCCCAGGGGGGAGATCCGGGGAGCTGTTTTTT
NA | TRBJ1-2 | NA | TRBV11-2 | CASSLVGGTNYGYTF | TGTGCCAGCAGCTTAGTAGGGGGTACTAACTATGGCTACACCTTC
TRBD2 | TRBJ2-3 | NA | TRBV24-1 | CATSTVASGGAPTTDTQYF | TGTGCCACCAGTACCGTAGCTAGCGGGGGCGCACCAACCACAGATACGCAGTATTTT
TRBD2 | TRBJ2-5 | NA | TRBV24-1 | CATSSSAGVPETQYF | TGTGCCACCAGTTCGTCCGCGGGGGTCCCGGAGACCCAGTACTTC
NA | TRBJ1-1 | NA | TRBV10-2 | CASSLGMGTEAFF | TGCGCCAGCAGTCTAGGGATGGGCACTGAAGCTTTCTTT
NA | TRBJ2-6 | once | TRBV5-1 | CASSDESGANVLTF | TGCGCCAGCAGCGACGAGTCTGGGGCCAACGTCCTGACTTTC
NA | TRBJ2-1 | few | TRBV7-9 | CASSPQGGGNEQFF | TGTGCCAGCAGCCCACAGGGTGGAGGCAATGAGCAGTTCTTC
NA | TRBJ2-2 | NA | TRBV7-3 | CASSLTWDSRSNTGELFF | TGTGCCAGCAGCTTAACGTGGGACTCCCGGTCTAACACCGGGGAGCTGTTTTTT
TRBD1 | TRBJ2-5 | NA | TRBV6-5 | CASSRTGGGETQYF | TGTGCCAGCAGTCGGACAGGGGGCGGGGAGACCCAGTACTTC
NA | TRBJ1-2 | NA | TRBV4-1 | CASSLRQHYDGYTF | TGCGCCAGCAGCCTAAGACAGCACTACGATGGCTACACCTTC
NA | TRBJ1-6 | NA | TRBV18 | CASSPLSSPGTQTGSYNSPLHF | TGTGCCAGCTCACCATTATCCTCCCCGGGGACGCAAACGGGCTCCTATAATTCACCCCTCCACTTT
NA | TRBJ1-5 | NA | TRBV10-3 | CAISETPGQSAQPQHF | TGTGCCATCAGTGAGACCCCGGGACAATCGGCTCAGCCCCAGCATTTT
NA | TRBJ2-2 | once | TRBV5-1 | CASSFNRGPYTGELFF | TGCGCCAGCAGCTTTAACCGGGGCCCGTACACCGGGGAGCTGTTTTTT
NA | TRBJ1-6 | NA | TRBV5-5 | CASSPGIDNSPLHF | TGTGCCAGCAGCCCAGGGATTGATAATTCACCCCTCCACTTT
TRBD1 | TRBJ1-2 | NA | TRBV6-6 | CASRKPGQLHTGYTF | TGTGCCAGCAGAAAACCGGGACAGCTCCACACCGGCTACACCTTC
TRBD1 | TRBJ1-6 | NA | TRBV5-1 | CASRITGGNNSPLHF | TGCGCCAGCAGGATAACAGGGGGCAATAATTCACCCCTCCACTTT
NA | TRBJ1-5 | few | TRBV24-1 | CATSQGVEGNQPQHF | TGTGCCACCAGTCAAGGGGTCGAAGGGAATCAGCCCCAGCATTTT
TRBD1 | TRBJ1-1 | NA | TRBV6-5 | CASSLDRVAEAFF | TGTGCCAGCAGTTTAGACAGGGTAGCTGAAGCTTTCTTT
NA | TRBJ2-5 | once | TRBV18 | CASSPSGNRGETQYF | TGTGCCAGCTCACCATCGGGAAACCGGGGGGAGACCCAGTACTTC
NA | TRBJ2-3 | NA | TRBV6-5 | CASRLLYTQYF | TGTGCCAGCCGACTACTATATACGCAGTATTTT
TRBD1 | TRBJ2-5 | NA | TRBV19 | CASSTTGEKTQYF | TGTGCCAGTAGTACGACAGGGGAAAAGACCCAGTACTTC
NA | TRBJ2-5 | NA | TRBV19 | CASSIGRGMETQYF | TGTGCCAGTAGTATAGGTCGAGGGATGGAGACCCAGTACTTC
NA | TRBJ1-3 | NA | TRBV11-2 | CASSPTGSSGNTIYF | TGTGCCAGCAGCCCCACAGGGAGCTCTGGAAACACCATATATTTT
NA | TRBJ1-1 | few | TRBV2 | CASSLRTLQNAEAFF | TGTGCCAGCAGTTTAAGGACCTTGCAGAACGCTGAAGCTTTCTTT
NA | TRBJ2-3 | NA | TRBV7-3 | CASSPTGAGSTDTQYF | TGTGCCAGCAGCCCGACAGGAGCGGGGAGCACAGATACGCAGTATTTT
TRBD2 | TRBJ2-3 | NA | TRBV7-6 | CASSRGLAGGRDTQYF | TGTGCCAGCAGCCGTGGACTAGCGGGGGGACGGGATACGCAGTATTTT
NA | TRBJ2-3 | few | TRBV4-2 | CASSQEGGDTQYF | TGTGCCAGCAGCCAAGAGGGAGGAGATACGCAGTATTTT
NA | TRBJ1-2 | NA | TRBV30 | CAWSGRQVVGYTF | TGTGCCTGGTCCGGACGACAGGTTGTAGGCTACACCTTC
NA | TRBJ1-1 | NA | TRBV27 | CASRSLGQRGEAFF | TGTGCCAGCAGGTCCTTAGGGCAGAGGGGTGAAGCTTTCTTT
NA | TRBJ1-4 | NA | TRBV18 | CASSQQVNEKLFF | TGTGCCAGCTCACAGCAAGTTAATGAAAAACTGTTTTTT
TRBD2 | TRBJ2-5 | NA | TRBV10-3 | CAISKTSGIQETQYF | TGTGCCATCAGCAAGACTAGCGGGATACAAGAGACCCAGTACTTC
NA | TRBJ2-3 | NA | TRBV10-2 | CASSVPLGLGGGNTQYF | TGCGCCAGCAGTGTGCCACTAGGCCTGGGGGGCGGAAATACGCAGTATTTT
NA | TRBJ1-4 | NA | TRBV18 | CASSGNRAGNEKLFF | TGTGCCAGCTCAGGAAACCGGGCGGGAAATGAAAAACTGTTTTTT
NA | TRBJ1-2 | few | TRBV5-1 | CASSPHVAVERGYTF | TGCGCCAGCAGCCCCCACGTGGCAGTTGAACGTGGCTACACCTTC
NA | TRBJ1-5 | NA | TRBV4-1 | CASSQAWVSNQPQHF | TGCGCCAGCAGCCAAGCATGGGTTAGCAATCAGCCCCAGCATTTT
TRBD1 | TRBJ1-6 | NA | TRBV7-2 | CASSSRQGGSPLHF | TGTGCCAGCAGCTCGAGACAGGGAGGGTCACCCCTCCACTTT
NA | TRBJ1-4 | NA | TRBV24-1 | CATSGWLNNEKLFF | TGTGCCACCAGTGGTTGGCTGAATAATGAAAAACTGTTTTTT
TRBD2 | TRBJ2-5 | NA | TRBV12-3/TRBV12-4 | CASRPGGLETQYF | TGTGCCAGCAGGCCGGGGGGGCTGGAGACCCAGTACTTC
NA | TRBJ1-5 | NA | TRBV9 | CASSVDFNDQPQHF | TGTGCCAGCAGCGTAGACTTTAACGATCAGCCCCAGCATTTT
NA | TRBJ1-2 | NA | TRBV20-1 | CSARDVYGYTF | TGCAGTGCTAGGGACGTCTATGGCTACACCTTC
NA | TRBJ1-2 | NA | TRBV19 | CASSVQESYGYTF | TGTGCCAGTAGTGTACAGGAAAGCTATGGCTACACCTTC
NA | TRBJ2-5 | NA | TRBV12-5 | CASGPLPETQYF | TGTGCTAGTGGTCCCCTCCCCGAGACCCAGTACTTC
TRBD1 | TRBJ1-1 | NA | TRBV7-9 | CASSTTGGAFF | TGTGCCAGCAGCACCACAGGGGGAGCTTTCTTT